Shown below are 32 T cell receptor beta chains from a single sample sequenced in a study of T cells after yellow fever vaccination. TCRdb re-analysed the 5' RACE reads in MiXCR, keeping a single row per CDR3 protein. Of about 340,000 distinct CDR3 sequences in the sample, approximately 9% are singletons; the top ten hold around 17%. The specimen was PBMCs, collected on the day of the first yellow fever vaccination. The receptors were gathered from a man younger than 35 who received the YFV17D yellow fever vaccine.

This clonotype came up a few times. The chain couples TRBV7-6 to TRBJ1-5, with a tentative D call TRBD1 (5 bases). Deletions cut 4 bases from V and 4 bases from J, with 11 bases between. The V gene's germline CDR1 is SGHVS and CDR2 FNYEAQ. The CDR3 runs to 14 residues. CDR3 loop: CASSSQAENQPQHF. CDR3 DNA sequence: TGTGCCAGCAGCTCACAGGCGGAGAATCAGCCCCAGCATTTT.

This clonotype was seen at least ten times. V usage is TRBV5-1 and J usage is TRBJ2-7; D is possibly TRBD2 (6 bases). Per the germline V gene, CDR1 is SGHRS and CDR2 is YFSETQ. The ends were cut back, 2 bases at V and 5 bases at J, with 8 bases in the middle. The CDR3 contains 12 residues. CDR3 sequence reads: CASSFGGNEQYF. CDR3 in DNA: TGCGCCAGCAGCTTCGGAGGGAACGAGCAGTACTTC.

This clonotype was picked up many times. The CDR3 region has the DNA TGTGCCAGCAGTACCCAAGAGACCCAGTACTTC. Translated, it gives CASSTQETQYF. V and J are TRBV12-3 or TRBV12-4 and TRBJ2-5; no reliable D call. The CDR3 has 11 residues. The ends were cut back, 5 bases at V and 1 base at J, with 2 bases in the middle.

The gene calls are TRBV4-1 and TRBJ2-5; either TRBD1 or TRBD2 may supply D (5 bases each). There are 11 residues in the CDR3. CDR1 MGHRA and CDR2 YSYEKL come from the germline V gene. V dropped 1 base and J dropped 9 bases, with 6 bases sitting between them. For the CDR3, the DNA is TGCGCCAGCAGCCAAGTGGGGGCCCAGTACTTC. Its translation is CASSQVGAQYF.

DNA for the CDR3: TGTGCCAGCAGCTTTTCAGGCGGGACAGCGTACAATGAGCAGTTCTTC. Protein sequence: CASSFSGGTAYNEQFF. The J gene is TRBJ2-1, the V gene TRBV7-9; D is possibly TRBD1 (7 bases). V lost 3 bases and J lost 4, with 16 bases in between. The CDR3 runs to 16 residues. CDR1 and CDR2 from the germline V gene are SEHNR and FQNEAQ (reference sequence).

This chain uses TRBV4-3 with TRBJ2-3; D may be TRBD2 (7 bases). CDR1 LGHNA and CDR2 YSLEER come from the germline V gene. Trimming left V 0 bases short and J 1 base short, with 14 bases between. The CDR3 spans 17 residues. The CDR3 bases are TGCGCCAGCAGCCAAGATATGGGGGGGGGCCGCACAGATACGCAGTATTTT. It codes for CASSQDMGGGRTDTQYF.

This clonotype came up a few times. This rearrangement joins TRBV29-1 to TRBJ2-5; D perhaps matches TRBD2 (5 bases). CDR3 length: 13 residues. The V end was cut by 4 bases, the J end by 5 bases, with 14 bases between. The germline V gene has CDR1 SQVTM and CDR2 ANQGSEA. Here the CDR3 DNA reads TGCAGCGTTGTCTCACTGAGGGTGGAGACCCAGTACTTC. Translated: CSVVSLRVETQYF. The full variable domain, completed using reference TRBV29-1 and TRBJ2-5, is SAVISQKPSRDICQRGTSLTIQCQVDSQVTMMFWYRQQPGQSLTLIATANQGSEATYESGFVIDKFPISRPNLTFSTLTVSNMSPEDSSIYLCSVVSLRVETQYFGPGTRLLVL.

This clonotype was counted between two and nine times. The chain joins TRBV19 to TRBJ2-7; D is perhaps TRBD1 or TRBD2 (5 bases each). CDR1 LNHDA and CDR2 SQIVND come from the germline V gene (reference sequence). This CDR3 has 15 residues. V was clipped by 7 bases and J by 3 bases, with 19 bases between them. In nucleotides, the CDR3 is TGTGCCAGTACCTCAGGGTACCGGGATGGCTACGAGCAGTACTTC. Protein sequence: CASTSGYRDGYEQYF.

The CDR3 region is CASTLGQASYEQYF. DNA for the CDR3: TGTGCCAGCACCCTGGGACAGGCGTCCTACGAGCAGTACTTC. This sequence joins TRBV7-2 and TRBJ2-7; TRBD1 agrees at 8 bases. Germline assignment: CDR1 SGHTA and CDR2 FQGNSA. V lost 7 bases, J lost 1 base, and 6 bases stayed unmatched. The CDR3 has 14 residues. Based on the CDR3 plus reference TRBV7-2 and TRBJ2-7, the full variable domain is GAGVSQSPSNKVTEKGKDVELRCDPISGHTALYWYRQSLGQGLEFLIYFQGNSAPDKSGLPSDRFSAERTGGSVSTLTIQRTQQEDSAVYLCASTLGQASYEQYFGPGTRLTVT.

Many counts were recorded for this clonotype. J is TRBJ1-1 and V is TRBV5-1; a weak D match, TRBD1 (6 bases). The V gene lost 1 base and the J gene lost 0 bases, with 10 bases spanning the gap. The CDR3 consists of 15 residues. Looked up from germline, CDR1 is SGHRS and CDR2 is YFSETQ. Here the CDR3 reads CASSLPGGLNTEAFF. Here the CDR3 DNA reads TGCGCCAGCAGCTTGCCTGGGGGCTTGAACACTGAAGCTTTCTTT.

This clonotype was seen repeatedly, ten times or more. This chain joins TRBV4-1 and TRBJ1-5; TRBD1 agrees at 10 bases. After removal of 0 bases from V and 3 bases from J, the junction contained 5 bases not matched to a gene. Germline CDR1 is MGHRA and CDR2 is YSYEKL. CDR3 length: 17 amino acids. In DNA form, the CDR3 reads TGCGCCAGCAGCCAAGATCCGGGACAGGGGACCAATCAGCCCCAGCATTTT. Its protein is CASSQDPGQGTNQPQHF.

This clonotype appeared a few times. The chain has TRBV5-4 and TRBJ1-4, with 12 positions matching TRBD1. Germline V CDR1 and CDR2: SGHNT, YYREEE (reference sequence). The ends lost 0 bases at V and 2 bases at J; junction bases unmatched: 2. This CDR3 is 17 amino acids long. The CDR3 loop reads CASSLAGTGGTNEKLFF. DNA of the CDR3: TGTGCCAGCAGCTTGGCCGGGACAGGGGGCACTAATGAAAAACTGTTTTTT.

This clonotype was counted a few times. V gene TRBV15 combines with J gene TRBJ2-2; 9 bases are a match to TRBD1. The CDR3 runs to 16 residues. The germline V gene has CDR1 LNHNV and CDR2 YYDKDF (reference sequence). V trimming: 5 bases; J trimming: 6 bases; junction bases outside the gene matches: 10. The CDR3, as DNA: TGTGCCACCAGCTCCCCACTAGGACAGGGGCCCGGGGAGCTGTTTTTT. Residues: CATSSPLGQGPGELFF.

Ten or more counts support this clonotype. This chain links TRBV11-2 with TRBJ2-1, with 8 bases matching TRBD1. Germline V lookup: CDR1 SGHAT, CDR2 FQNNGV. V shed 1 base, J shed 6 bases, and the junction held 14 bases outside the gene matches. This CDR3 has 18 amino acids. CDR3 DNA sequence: TGTGCCAGCAGCTTAGTTTGGGTCGGGACAGGACAATTCAATGAGCAGTTCTTC. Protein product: CASSLVWVGTGQFNEQFF.

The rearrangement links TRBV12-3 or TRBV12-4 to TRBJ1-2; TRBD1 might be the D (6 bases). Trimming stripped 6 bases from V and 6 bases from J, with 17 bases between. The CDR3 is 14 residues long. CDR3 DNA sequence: TGTGCCAGCAGCTTCCAACAGGGAGGGCATGGCTACACCTTC. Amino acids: CASSFQQGGHGYTF.

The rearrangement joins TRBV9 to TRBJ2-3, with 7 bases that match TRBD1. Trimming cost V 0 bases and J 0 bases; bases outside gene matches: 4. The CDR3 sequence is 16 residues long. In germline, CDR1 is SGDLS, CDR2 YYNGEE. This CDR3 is CASSVEGGPSTDTQYF. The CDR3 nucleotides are TGTGCCAGCAGCGTAGAAGGGGGCCCTAGCACAGATACGCAGTATTTT.

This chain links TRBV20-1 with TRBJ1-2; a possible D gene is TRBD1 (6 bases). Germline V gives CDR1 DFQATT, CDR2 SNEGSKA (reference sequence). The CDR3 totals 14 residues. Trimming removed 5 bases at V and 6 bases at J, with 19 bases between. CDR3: CSAGGGKSSNGYTF. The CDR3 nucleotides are TGCAGTGCTGGAGGGGGGAAGTCGTCTAATGGCTACACCTTC.

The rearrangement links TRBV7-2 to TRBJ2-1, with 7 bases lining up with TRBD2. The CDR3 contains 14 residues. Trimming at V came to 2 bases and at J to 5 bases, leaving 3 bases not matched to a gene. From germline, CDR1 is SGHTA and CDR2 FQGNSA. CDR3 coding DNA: TGTGCCAGCAGCTTAAGCGGGACTAACAATGAGCAGTTCTTC. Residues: CASSLSGTNNEQFF.

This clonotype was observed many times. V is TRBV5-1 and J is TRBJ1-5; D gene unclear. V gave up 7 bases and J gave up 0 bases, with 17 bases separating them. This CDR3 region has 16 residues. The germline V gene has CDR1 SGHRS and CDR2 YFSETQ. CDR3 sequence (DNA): TGCGCCAGCGCCCCTCGTCCGGGTGATAGCAATCAGCCCCAGCATTTT. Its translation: CASAPRPGDSNQPQHF.

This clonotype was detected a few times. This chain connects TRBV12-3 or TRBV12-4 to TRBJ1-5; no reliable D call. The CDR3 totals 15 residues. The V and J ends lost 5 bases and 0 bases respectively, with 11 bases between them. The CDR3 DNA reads TGTGCCAGCAGTATAAGGAGGCATAGCAATCAGCCCCAGCATTTT. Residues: CASSIRRHSNQPQHF.

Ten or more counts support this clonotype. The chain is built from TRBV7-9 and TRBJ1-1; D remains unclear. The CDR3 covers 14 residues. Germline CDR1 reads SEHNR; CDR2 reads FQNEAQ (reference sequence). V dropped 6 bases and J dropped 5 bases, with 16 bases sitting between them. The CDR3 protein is CASRNSYGETEAFF. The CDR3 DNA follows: TGTGCCAGCAGAAATTCCTACGGGGAGACTGAAGCTTTCTTT.

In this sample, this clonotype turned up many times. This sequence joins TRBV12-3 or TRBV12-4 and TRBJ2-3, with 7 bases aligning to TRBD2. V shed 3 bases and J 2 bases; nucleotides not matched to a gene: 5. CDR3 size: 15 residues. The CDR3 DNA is TGTGCCAGCAGTTTGAGGCGGGGGTACACAGATACGCAGTATTTT. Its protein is CASSLRRGYTDTQYF.

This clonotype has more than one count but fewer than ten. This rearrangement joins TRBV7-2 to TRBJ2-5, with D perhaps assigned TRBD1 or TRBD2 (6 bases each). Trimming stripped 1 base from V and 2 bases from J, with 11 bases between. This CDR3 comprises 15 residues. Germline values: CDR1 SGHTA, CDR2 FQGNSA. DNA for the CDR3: TGTGCCAGCAGCTTAGTACGGGGGCTGCAAGAGACCCAGTACTTC. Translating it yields CASSLVRGLQETQYF.

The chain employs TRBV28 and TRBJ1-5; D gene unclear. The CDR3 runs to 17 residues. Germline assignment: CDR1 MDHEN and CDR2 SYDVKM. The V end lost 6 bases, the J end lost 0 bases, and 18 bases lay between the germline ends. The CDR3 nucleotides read TGTGCCAGCAGCTTACGGCCAGAGAGTTATAGCAATCAGCCCCAGCATTTT. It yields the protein CASSLRPESYSNQPQHF.

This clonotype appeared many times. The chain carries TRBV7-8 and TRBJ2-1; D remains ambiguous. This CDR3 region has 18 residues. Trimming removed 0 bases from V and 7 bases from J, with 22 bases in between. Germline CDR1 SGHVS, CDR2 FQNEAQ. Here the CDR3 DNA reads TGTGCCAGCAGCTTAGCAGGTACTGGCACCCTCTACTGGAATGAGCAGTTCTTC. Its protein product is CASSLAGTGTLYWNEQFF.

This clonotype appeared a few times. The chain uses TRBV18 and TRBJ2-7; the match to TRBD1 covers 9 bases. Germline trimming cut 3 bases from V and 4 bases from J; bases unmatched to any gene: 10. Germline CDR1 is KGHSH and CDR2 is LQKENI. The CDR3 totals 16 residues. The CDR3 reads CASSPLSGTGIYEQYF. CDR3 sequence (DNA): TGTGCCAGCTCACCGTTAAGCGGGACAGGGATATACGAGCAGTACTTC.

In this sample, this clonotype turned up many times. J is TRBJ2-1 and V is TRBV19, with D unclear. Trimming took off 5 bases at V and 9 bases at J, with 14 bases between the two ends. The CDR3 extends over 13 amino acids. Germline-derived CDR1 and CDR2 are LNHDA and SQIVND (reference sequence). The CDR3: CASSAQKATEQFF. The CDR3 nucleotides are TGTGCCAGTAGTGCACAGAAAGCAACTGAGCAGTTCTTC.

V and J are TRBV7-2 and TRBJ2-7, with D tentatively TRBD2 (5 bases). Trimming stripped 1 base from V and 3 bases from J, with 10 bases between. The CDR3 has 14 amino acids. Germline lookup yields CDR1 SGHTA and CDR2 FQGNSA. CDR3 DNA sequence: TGTGCCAGCAGCTTAGGAGGGAGTTTCTACGAGCAGTACTTC. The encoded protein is CASSLGGSFYEQYF.

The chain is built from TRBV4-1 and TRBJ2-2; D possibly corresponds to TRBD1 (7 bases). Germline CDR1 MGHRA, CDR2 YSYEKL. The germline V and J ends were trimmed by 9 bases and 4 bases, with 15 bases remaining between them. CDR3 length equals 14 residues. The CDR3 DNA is TGCGCCAGTAGGGGGCCGCGGGGCACCGGGGAGCTGTTTTTT. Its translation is CASRGPRGTGELFF.

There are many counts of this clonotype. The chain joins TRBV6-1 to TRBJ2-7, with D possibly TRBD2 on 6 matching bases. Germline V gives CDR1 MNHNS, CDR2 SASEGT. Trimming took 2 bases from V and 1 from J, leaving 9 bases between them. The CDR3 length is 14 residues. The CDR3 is CASSELAGSYEQYV. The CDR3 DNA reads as TGTGCCAGCAGTGAACTGGCGGGGTCCTACGAGCAGTACGTC.

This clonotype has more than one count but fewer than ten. The DNA of the CDR3 is TGTGCCAGCAGTTACTCCGGGGCCAATGAGCAGTTCTTC. Translation gives CASSYSGANEQFF. J is TRBJ2-1 and V is TRBV6-5; tentatively, D is TRBD1 or TRBD2 (5 bases each). Germline loops: CDR1 MNHEY, CDR2 SVGAGI. The CDR3 has 13 amino acids. Trimming removed 0 bases at V and 6 bases at J, with 6 bases between.

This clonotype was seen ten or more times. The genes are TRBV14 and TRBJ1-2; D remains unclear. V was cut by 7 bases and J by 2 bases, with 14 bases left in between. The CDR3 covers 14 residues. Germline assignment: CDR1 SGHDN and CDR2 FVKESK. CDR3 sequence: CASTPAAGNYGYTF. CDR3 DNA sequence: TGTGCCAGCACCCCGGCGGCAGGAAACTATGGCTACACCTTC.